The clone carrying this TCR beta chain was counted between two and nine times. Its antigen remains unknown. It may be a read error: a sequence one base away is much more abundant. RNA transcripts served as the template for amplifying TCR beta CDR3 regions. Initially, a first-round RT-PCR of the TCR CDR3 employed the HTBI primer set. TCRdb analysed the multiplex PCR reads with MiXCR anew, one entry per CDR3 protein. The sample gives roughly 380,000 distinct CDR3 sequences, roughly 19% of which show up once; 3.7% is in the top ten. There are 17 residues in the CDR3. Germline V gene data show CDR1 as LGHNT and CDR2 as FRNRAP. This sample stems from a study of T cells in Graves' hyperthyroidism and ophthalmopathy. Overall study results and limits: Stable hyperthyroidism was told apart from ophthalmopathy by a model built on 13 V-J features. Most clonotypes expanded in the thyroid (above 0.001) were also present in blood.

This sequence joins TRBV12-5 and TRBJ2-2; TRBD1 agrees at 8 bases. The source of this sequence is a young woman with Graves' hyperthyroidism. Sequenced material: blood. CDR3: CASGLAVTGGDTGELCF. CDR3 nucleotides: TGTGCTAGTGGTTTGGCCGTAACAGGGGGAGACACCGGGGAGCTGTGTTTT.